These 10 T cell receptor beta chains share one sample of origin, sequenced in a study of T cell repertoires in cytomegalovirus infection. In TCRdb, the reads were re-called with MiXCR into one record per CDR3 protein. The sample records roughly 760,000 distinct CDR3 sequences, roughly 35% being singletons. The sequencing input was PBMCs. The source is a human donor in good health (CMV status not recorded). Some clones in this sample may be carry-over from other donors' samples.

The V call is TRBV20-1, the J call TRBJ1-6; perhaps TRBD1 as D (5 bases). There are 16 residues in the CDR3. V was trimmed by 6 bases and J by 4 bases, leaving 19 bases between them. Germline CDR1 and CDR2: DFQATT and SNEGSKA (reference sequence). As DNA, the CDR3 is TGCAGTGCCCTTTCAGTGGGGGGTGGATATAATTCACCCCTCCACTTT. Its protein product is CSALSVGGGYNSPLHF.

On this clonotype itself: A read error may account for a junction end that differs from germline. The rearrangement links TRBV7-2 to TRBJ2-6, with a weak D call TRBD1 (5 bases). Germline CDR1 and CDR2: SGHTA and FQGNSA. The length of the CDR3 is 14 residues. The CDR3 loop reads CASSFIGGANVLNF. The CDR3 DNA follows: TGTGCCAGCAGCTTTATAGGTGGGGCCAACGTCCTGAATTTC.

Note on this clonotype: The missing conserved phenylalanine or tryptophan at the end of this CDR3 makes a read error likely. The chain uses TRBV7-6 and TRBJ2-5, with D possibly being TRBD2 (6 bases). The V and J ends lost 3 bases and 4 bases respectively, with 15 bases between them. CDR1 is SGHVS and CDR2 is FNYEAQ in the germline V gene. The CDR3 is 15 amino acids. CDR3 nucleotide sequence: TGTGCCAGCAGCTTGAGGTCCGGGGGAGGAGAGACCCAGTACTTA. Residues: CASSLRSGGGETQYL.

The chain couples TRBV20-1 to TRBJ1-3, with a possible D match to TRBD1 (6 bases). The ends were cut back, 2 bases at V and 4 bases at J, with 9 bases in the middle. CDR3 length: 13 amino acids. Germline-derived CDR1 and CDR2 are DFQATT and SNEGSKA (reference sequence). CDR3 in amino acids: CSARPGTGNTIYF. In DNA form, the CDR3 reads TGCAGTGCTAGACCAGGGACAGGAAACACCATATATTTT.

This clonotype came up a few times. The chain combines TRBV19 with TRBJ1-1; D is uncertain. This CDR3 is 15 amino acids long. V lost 3 bases and J lost 4, with 15 bases in between. Germline CDR1 is LNHDA and CDR2 is SQIVND (reference sequence). The CDR3 bases are TGTGCCAGTAGTATCTCAGGACTTGGTAGCACTGAAGCTTTCTTT. Its translation is CASSISGLGSTEAFF.

V and J are TRBV6-5 and TRBJ1-1; 7 bases are a match to TRBD1. With 2 bases clipped from V and 9 bases from J, the junction kept 3 bases outside the gene matches. CDR3 length: 12 residues. Germline values: CDR1 MNHEY, CDR2 SVGAGI. CDR3 DNA: TGTGCCAGCAGTTACGCGGGACAGCAAGCTTTCTTT. This encodes CASSYAGQQAFF.

This clonotype was counted only a few times. CDR3 nucleotide sequence: TGCAGTGCTAGTGTGGGAGTTAGCACAGATACGCAGTATTTT. Protein: CSASVGVSTDTQYF. V is TRBV20-1 and J is TRBJ2-3, with D perhaps matching TRBD2 (5 bases). The CDR3 length is 14 residues. The V gene's germline CDR1 is DFQATT and CDR2 SNEGSKA (reference sequence). Trimming cost V 3 bases and J 0 bases, with 10 bases left between them.

Concerning this clonotype: At one of its ends the junction is not consistent with the germline gene, which may arise from a read error. J is TRBJ2-1 and V is TRBV28, with 8 positions matching TRBD1. Germline V gene lookup returns CDR1 MDHEN and CDR2 SYDVKM. The CDR3 has 13 residues. CDR3: CASSTDPPGQVYF. In DNA form, the CDR3 reads TGTGCCAGCAGTACTGACCCCCCGGGACAGGTCTACTTC.

This clonotype was seen only a few times. The chain couples TRBV25-1 to TRBJ2-2; no clear D. Germline V lookup: CDR1 MGHDK, CDR2 SYGVNS. V lost 4 bases to trimming and J lost 5 bases, with 8 bases between them. This CDR3 spans 13 amino acids. The CDR3 coding sequence is TGTGCCAGCAGTGTCCACACGACCGGGGAGCTGTTTTTT. The encoded protein is CASSVHTTGELFF.

This clonotype was seen only a few times. This chain links TRBV4-1 with TRBJ1-4, with a weak D call TRBD1 (6 bases). The CDR3 has 15 residues. Looked up from germline, CDR1 is MGHRA and CDR2 is YSYEKL. V lost 4 bases to trimming and J lost 7 bases, with 16 bases between them. The CDR3 DNA is TGCGCCAGCAGCCGCAGGGGTGAAATGGCTGAAAAACTGTTTTTT. It codes for CASSRRGEMAEKLFF.